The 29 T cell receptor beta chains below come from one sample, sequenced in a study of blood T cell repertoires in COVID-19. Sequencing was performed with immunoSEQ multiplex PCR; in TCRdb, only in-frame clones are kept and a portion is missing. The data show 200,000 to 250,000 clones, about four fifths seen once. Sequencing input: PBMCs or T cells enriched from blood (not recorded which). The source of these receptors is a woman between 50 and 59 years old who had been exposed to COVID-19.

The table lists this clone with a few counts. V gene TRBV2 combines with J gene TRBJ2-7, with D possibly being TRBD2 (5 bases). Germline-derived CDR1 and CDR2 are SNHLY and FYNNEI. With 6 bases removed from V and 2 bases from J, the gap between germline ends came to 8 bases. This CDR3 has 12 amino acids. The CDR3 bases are TGTGCCAGCAGGAGGGATACCTACGAGCAGTACTTC. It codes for CASRRDTYEQYF. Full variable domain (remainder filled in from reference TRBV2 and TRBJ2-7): EPEVTQTPSHQVTQMGQEVILRCVPISNHLYFYWYRQILGQKVEFLVSFYNNEISEKSEIFDDQFSVERPDGSNFTLKIRSTKLEDSAMYFCASRRDTYEQYFGPGTRLTVT.

The DNA for the CDR3 is TGTGCCAGTAGCGGGGGAGCGGGGAACACCGGGGAGCTGTTTTTT. Its protein is CASSGGAGNTGELFF. The rearrangement uses TRBV19 and TRBJ2-2; D is possibly TRBD2 (6 bases). Germline CDR1 is LNHDA and CDR2 is SQIVND (reference sequence). The CDR3 spans 15 residues. Trimming left V 6 bases short and J 1 base short, with 12 bases between.

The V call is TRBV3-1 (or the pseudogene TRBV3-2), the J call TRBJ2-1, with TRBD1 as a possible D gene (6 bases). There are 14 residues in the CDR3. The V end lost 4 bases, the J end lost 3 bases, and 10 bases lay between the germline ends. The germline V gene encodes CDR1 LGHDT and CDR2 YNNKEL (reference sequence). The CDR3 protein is CASSLGQFYNEQFF. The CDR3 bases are TGTGCCAGCAGCCTCGGACAGTTCTACAATGAGCAGTTCTTC.

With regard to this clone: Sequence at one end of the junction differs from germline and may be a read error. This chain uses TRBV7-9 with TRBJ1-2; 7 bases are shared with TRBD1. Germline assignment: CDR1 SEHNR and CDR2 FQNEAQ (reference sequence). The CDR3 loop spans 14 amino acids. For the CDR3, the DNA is TGTGCCAGCAGCCCCCCCGACAGGGAACGAGTGTTATGCTTC. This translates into CASSPPDRERVLCF.

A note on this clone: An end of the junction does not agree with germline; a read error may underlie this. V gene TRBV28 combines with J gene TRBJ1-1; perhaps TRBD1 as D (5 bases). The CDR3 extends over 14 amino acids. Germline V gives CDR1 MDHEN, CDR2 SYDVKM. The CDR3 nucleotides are TGTGCCAACAGTTTTCGGGGGAGTGGCACTGAAGCTTTCTTT. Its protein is CANSFRGSGTEAFF.

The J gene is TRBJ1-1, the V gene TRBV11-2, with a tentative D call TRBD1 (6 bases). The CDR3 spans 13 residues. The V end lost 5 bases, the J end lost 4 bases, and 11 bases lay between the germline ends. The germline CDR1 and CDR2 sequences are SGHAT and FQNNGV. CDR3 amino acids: CASSIQGSTEAFF. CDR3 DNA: TGTGCCAGCAGCATACAGGGTAGCACTGAAGCTTTCTTT.

CDR3 sequence reads: CASSLSIQGSGQPQHF. The CDR3 region has the DNA TGTGCCAGCAGCCTCAGTATACAGGGGAGCGGGCAGCCCCAGCATTTT. The chain recombines TRBV7-2 with TRBJ1-5; 7 nucleotides line up with TRBD1. Losses at the gene ends were 5 bases for V and 7 bases for J; bases not matched to a gene: 14. The CDR3 runs 16 residues. Germline V CDR1 and CDR2: SGHTA, FQGNSA.

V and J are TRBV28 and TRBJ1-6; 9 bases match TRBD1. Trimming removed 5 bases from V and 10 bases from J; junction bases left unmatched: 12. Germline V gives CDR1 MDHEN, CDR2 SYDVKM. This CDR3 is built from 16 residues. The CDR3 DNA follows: TGTGCCAGCAGTGCACAGGGGGCCATTCTTGTGTCACCCCTCCACTTT. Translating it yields CASSAQGAILVSPLHF.

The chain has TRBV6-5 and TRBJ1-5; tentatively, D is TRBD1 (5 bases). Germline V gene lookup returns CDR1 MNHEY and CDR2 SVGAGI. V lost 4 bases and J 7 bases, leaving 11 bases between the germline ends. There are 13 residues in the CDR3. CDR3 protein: CASSFGGGQPQHF. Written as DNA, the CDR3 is TGTGCCAGCAGTTTCGGGGGAGGGCAGCCCCAGCATTTT.

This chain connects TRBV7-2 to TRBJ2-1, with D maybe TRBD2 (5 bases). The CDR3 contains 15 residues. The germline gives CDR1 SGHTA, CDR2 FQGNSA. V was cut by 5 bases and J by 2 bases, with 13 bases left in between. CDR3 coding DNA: TGTGCCAGCAGCGAGGGAATAGACCCCTACAATGAGCAGTTCTTC. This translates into CASSEGIDPYNEQFF.

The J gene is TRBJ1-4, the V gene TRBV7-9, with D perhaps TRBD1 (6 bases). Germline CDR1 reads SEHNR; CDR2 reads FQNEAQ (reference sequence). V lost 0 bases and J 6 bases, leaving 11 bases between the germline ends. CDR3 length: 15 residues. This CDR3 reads CASSLARGFHEKLFF. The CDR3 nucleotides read TGTGCCAGCAGCTTAGCCAGGGGTTTTCATGAAAAACTGTTTTTT.

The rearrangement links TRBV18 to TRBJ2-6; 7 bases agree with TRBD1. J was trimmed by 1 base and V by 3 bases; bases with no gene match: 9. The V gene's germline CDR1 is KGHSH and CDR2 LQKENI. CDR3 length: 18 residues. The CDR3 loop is CASSPDRLGLSGANVLTF. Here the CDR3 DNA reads TGTGCCAGCTCACCGGACAGGTTAGGGCTTTCTGGGGCCAACGTCCTGACTTTC.

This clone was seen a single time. CDR3 sequence reads: CASSPLSLKAPLAQHF. The CDR3 bases are TGTGCCAGCAGTCCATTGAGTCTTAAAGCCCCTTTGGCCCAGCATTTT. The rearrangement joins TRBV28 to TRBJ1-5; D not certain. CDR1 MDHEN and CDR2 SYDVKM come from the germline V gene. The CDR3 contains 16 residues. V dropped 5 bases and J dropped 11 bases, with 25 bases sitting between them.

CDR3 loop: CASSLWARELFF. DNA for the CDR3: TGTGCCAGCAGCCTCTGGGCGCGGGAGCTGTTTTTT. The J gene is TRBJ2-2, the V gene TRBV5-4; D is unresolved. Germline V gives CDR1 SGHNT, CDR2 YYREEE (reference sequence). The V and J ends lost 4 bases and 9 bases respectively, with 10 bases between them. CDR3 length equals 12 residues.

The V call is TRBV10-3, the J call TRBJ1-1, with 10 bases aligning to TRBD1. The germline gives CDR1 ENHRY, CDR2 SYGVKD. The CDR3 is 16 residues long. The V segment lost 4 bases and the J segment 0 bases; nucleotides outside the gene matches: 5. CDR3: CAISVTTGGLNTEAFF. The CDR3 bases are TGTGCCATCAGTGTAACGACAGGGGGCCTGAACACTGAAGCTTTCTTT.

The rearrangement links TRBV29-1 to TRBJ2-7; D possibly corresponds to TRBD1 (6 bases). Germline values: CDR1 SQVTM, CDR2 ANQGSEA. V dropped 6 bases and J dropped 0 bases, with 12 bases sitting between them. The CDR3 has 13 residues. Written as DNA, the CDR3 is TGCAGCGTCCGGGACACTGTCTCCTACGAGCAGTACTTC. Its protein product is CSVRDTVSYEQYF.

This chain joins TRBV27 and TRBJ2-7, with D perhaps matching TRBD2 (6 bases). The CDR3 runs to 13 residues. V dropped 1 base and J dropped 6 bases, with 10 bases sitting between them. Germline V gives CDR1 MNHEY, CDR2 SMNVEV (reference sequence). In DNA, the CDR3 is TGTGCCAGCAGTTTATTATCGGGGGTCGAGCAGTACTTC. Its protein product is CASSLLSGVEQYF.

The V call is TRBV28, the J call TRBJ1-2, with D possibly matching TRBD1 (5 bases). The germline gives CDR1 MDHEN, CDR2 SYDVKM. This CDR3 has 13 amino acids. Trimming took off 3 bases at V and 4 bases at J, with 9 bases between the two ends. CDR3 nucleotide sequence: TGTGCCAGCAGTTTTAGACAGTCCTATGGCTACACCTTC. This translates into CASSFRQSYGYTF.

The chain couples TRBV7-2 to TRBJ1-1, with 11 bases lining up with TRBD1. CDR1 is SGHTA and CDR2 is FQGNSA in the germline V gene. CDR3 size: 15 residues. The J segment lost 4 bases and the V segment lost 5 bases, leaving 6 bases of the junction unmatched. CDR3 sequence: CASSLYGTGGTEAFF. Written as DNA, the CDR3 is TGTGCCAGCAGCCTATACGGGACAGGGGGCACTGAAGCTTTCTTT.

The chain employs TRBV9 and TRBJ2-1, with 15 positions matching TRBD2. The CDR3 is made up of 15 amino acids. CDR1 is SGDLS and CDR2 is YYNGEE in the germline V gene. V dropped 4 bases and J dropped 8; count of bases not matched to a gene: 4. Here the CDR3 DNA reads TGTGCCAGCAGCTCCCGGACTAGCGGGGGGGATGAGCAGTTCTTC. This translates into CASSSRTSGGDEQFF.

This CDR3 is CSVEPADTQYF. CDR3 DNA sequence: TGCAGCGTTGAGCCGGCAGATACGCAGTATTTT. The V gene is TRBV29-1, the J gene TRBJ2-3; D unresolved. This CDR3 is 11 amino acids long. The V end was cut by 3 bases, the J end by 4 bases, with 5 bases between. Germline V gene data show CDR1 as SQVTM and CDR2 as ANQGSEA.

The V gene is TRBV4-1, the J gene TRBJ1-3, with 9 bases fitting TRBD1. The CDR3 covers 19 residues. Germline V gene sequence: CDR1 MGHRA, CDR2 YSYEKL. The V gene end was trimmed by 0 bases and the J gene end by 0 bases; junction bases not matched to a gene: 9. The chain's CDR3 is CASSQDGDRGKLSGNTIYF. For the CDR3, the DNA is TGCGCCAGCAGCCAAGATGGAGACAGGGGGAAACTCTCTGGAAACACCATATATTTT.

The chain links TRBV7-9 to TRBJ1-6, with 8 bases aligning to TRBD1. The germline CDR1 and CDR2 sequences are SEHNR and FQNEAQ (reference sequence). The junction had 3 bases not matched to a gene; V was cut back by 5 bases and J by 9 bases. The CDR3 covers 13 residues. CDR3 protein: CASSLDRVSPLHF. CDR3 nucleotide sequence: TGTGCCAGCAGCCTGGACAGGGTTTCACCCCTCCACTTT.

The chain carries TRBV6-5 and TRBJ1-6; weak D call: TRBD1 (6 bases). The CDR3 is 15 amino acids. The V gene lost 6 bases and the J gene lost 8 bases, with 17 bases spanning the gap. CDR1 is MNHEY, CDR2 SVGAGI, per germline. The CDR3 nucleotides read TGTGCCAGCAGACGACAGGACCTTATCGATTCACCCCTCCACTTT. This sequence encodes CASRRQDLIDSPLHF.

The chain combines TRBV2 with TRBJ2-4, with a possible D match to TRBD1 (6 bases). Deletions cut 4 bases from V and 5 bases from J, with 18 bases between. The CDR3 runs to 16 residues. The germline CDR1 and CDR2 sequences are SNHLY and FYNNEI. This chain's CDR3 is CASSARQATLENIQYF. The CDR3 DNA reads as TGTGCCAGCAGTGCACGACAGGCGACGTTAGAAAACATTCAGTACTTC.

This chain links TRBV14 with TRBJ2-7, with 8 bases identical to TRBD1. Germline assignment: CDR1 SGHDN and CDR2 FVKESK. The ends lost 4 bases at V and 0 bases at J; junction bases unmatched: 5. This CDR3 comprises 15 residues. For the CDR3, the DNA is TGTGCCAGCAGCCGTCGGACAGGGCGCTCCTACGAGCAGTACTTC. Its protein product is CASSRRTGRSYEQYF.

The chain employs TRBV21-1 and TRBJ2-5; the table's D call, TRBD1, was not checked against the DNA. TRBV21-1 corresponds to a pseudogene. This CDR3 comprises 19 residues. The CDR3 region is CASSKSTKGDYYLQETQYF. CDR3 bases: TGTGCCAGCAGCAAAAGTACGAAGGGGGATTATTACCTTCAAGAGACCCAGTACTTC.

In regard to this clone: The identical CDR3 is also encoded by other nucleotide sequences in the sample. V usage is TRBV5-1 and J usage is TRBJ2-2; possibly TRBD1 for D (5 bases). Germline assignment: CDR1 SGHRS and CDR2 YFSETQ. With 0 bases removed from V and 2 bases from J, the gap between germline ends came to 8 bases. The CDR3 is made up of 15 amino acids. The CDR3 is CASSLGGLNTGELFF. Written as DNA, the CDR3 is TGCGCCAGCAGCTTGGGGGGCCTAAACACCGGGGAGCTGTTTTTT.

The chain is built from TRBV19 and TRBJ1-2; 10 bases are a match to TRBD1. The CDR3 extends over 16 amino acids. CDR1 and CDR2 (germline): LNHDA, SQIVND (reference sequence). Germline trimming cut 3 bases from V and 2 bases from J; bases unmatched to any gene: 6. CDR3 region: CASSMRKGQGNYGYTF. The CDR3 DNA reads TGTGCCAGTAGTATGCGAAAGGGACAGGGGAACTATGGCTACACCTTC.